What follows describes a single T cell receptor beta chain. Its antigen is currently unknown. Using unique molecular identifiers, the investigators prepared the TCRbeta library. TCRdb independently ran MiXCR on the PCR reads; one entry per CDR3 protein. The sample yields about 580,000 distinct CDR3 sequences, 20% to 25% seen once. The sample comes from a study of T-cell reconstitution after alpha-beta-depleted transplantation in children. Broader study findings: After transplant, at about two months, alpha-beta T cells were reportedly derived from several hundred expanded graft clones. Newly made T cells mostly supplied T-cell counts and diversity one year after transplant.

This CDR3 is 16 amino acids long. The germline gives CDR1 MNHEY, CDR2 SVGEGT. The V and J ends lost 0 bases and 4 bases respectively, with 13 bases between them. The V call is TRBV6-2 or TRBV6-3, the J call TRBJ2-1; a weak D match, TRBD2 (6 bases). The TCR comes from a boy younger than two who had a stem cell transplant for acute myeloid leukemia, so the T cells may come from the graft donor. Sequenced material: PBMCs, mostly from graft donor cells, taken 360 days after TCRalphabeta/CD19-depleted stem cell transplant. The DNA of the CDR3 is TGTGCCAGCAGTTACTCGGACCTGGCGGGATACAATGAGCAGTTCTTC. The encoded protein is CASSYSDLAGYNEQFF.